Listed below are T cell receptor beta chains from one sample, sequenced in a study of cytomegalovirus exposure and HLA in healthy donors. This table comes from immunoSEQ multiplex PCR, and its TCRdb copy is limited to in-frame clones, with some not included. The sample lists about 80,000 clones; roughly 69% were seen once. What was sequenced was PBMCs. The receptors stem from a woman between 45 and 65 years old in good health and CMV-seropositive. Each CDR3 is given with its conserved first and last residue. The D gene is left open where the match is weak. The listing skips clone size in some rows; elsewhere it reads once, few, many or a size class.

j_gene	abundance	v_gene	d_gene	CDR3nt	CDR3aa
TRBJ1-2	.	TRBV5-4	TRBD1	TGTGCCAGCAGACCAACGCCGACAGGGAACTATGGCTACACCTTC	CASRPTPTGNYGYTF
TRBJ1-2	.	TRBV10-3	TRBD1	TGTGCCATCAGTGAGCCGGGACAGGGGGCATTTCTGACCTTC	CAISEPGQGAFLTF
TRBJ2-1	few	TRBV13	.	TGTGCCACTACCAGCGGGTACTCCTACAATGAGCAGTTCTTC	CATTSGYSYNEQFF
TRBJ2-3	few	TRBV9	TRBD2	TGTGCCAGCAGCCCCCGATCGGGGGGGCCCTCAGATACGCAGTATTTT	CASSPRSGGPSDTQYF
TRBJ1-1	few	TRBV5-4	.	TGTGCCAGCAGCTTGAGGGGAAACACTGAAGCTTTCTTT	CASSLRGNTEAFF
TRBJ1-1	.	TRBV6-1	TRBD1	TGTGCCAGCAGTGCTGTGGTACAGGGGGCCCCTGAAGCTTTCTTT	CASSAVVQGAPEAFF
TRBJ1-4	.	TRBV11-2	TRBD1	TGTGCCAGCAGCTCCGGACAGGGTGCAACTAATGAAAAACTGTTTTTT	CASSSGQGATNEKLFF
TRBJ2-2	few	TRBV19	.	TGTGCCAGTAGGCAGGATTTTAACACCGGGGAGCTGTTTTTT	CASRQDFNTGELFF
TRBJ2-3	.	TRBV5-1	TRBD2	TGCGCCAGCAGCTTGGCGTCCGGGAGGACGCAGTATTTT	CASSLASGRTQYF
TRBJ1-4	medium-sized	TRBV2	TRBD1	TGTGCCAGCAGTAGACAGACAGGGAGTAATGAAAAACTGTTTTTT	CASSRQTGSNEKLFF
TRBJ2-6	few	TRBV9	TRBD1	TGTGCCAGCAGCGTTACTTGGGACAGGGGGGTACGGGGGGCCAACGTCCTGACTTTC	CASSVTWDRGVRGANVLTF
TRBJ2-2	.	TRBV5-1	.	TGCGCCAGCAGCTTGGCCGAAGGGGTAAACACCGGGGAGCTGTTTTTT	CASSLAEGVNTGELFF
TRBJ2-3	.	TRBV29-1	.	TGCAGCGGAACTAGCGCGGGGGCCAGCACAGATACGCAGTATTTT	CSGTSAGASTDTQYF
TRBJ2-2	.	TRBV7-6	.	TGTGCCAGCAGCTTGGGCCAGGGGTCCGGGGAGCTGTTTTTT	CASSLGQGSGELFF
TRBJ1-6	.	TRBV27	.	TGTGCCAGCAGTTTCCTGCAGGTCTATAATTCACCCCTCCACTTT	CASSFLQVYNSPLHF
TRBJ2-1	.	TRBV6-1	.	TGTGCCAGCAGTGAAGCGGGACTTCTGAGCTCCTACAATGAGCAGTTCTTC	CASSEAGLLSSYNEQFF
TRBJ2-3	few	TRBV5-1	TRBD2	TGCGCCAGCAGCACAGGAAACGGGGGGATCACAGATACGCAGTATTTT	CASSTGNGGITDTQYF
TRBJ2-3	.	TRBV7-3	TRBD2	TGTGCCAGCAGCTCCTGGACTAGCGGCGCTCCCGATACGCAGTATTTT	CASSSWTSGAPDTQYF
TRBJ2-1	.	TRBV2	TRBD2	TGTGCCAGCAGTGGGGGCGGGGGGGCCGATGAGCAGTTCTTC	CASSGGGGADEQFF
TRBJ1-5	.	TRBV27	.	TGTGCCAGCAGTTTGGGCAGCAATCAGCCCCAGCATTTT	CASSLGSNQPQHF
TRBJ1-2	few	TRBV18	.	TGTGCCAGCTCACCACCGGTTATGAACGGACTAAACTATGGCTACACCTTC	CASSPPVMNGLNYGYTF
TRBJ2-2	.	TRBV29-1	TRBD1	TGCACTGTACTGACAGGGGGAGACACCGGGGAGCTGTTTTTT	CTVLTGGDTGELFF
TRBJ1-2	few	TRBV30	.	TGTGCCTGGAGTGTGGGGGGGGCTGCCCGCTATGGCTACACCTTC	CAWSVGGAARYGYTF
TRBJ1-1	.	TRBV12-5	.	TGTGCTAGTGGTATGACTTTTAATCCGGGACAGAACACTGAAGCTTTCTTT	CASGMTFNPGQNTEAFF
TRBJ1-1	.	TRBV5-1	TRBD1	TGCGCCAGCAGCTCGGGGACAGGGGTAGCCTTCTTT	CASSSGTGVAFF
TRBJ2-7	few	TRBV14	TRBD1	TGTGCCAGCAGCCAAGTAGGGACAGCCTCCTACGAGCAGTACTTC	CASSQVGTASYEQYF
TRBJ2-5	.	TRBV30	.	TGTGCCTGGAGCCTCGGAGGGGGGGAAGAGACCCAGTACTTC	CAWSLGGGEETQYF
TRBJ1-2	.	TRBV13	TRBD1	TGTGCCAGCAGCAAAGGACAGGGTCTAAACTATGGCTACACCTTC	CASSKGQGLNYGYTF
TRBJ2-6	few	TRBV13	.	TGTGCCAGCACTACCACTCAGGGCAGGGTCCCTGGGGCCAACGTCCTGACTTTC	CASTTTQGRVPGANVLTF
TRBJ2-5	few	TRBV7-3	TRBD2	TGTGCCAGCAGACCGGGACTAGCGGACCAAGAGACCCAGTACTTC	CASRPGLADQETQYF
TRBJ2-7	.	TRBV2	TRBD1	TGTGCCAGCCAACCGGGACAGGGAGTCCCCTACGAGCAGTACTTC	CASQPGQGVPYEQYF
TRBJ1-1	.	TRBV5-1	TRBD1	TGCGCCAGCAGCGGCGGGACAGGTGGCACTGAAGCTTTCTTT	CASSGGTGGTEAFF
TRBJ2-1	.	TRBV7-3	TRBD1	TGTGCCAGCAGCTCCCAGACAGGGGCATATGAGCAGTTCTTC	CASSSQTGAYEQFF
TRBJ1-6	.	TRBV20-1	.	TGCAGTGCGAGGGAGGGTTCACCCCTCCACTTT	CSAREGSPLHF
TRBJ1-1	.	TRBV28	.	TGTGCCAGCAGTTTGAACAGGGCGACTTTCTTT	CASSLNRATFF
TRBJ2-5	.	TRBV9	.	TGTGCCAGCAGCGCCTTTCTGGAGGCAGGGGTGGCAGAGACCCAGTACTTC	CASSAFLEAGVAETQYF
TRBJ2-1	.	TRBV10-3	.	TGTGCCAGCGCCGCGAGACAGGGAGGCGATGAGCAGTTCTTC	CASAARQGGDEQFF
TRBJ2-1	.	TRBV6-1	TRBD2	TGTGCCAGCAGTGAAAGTCAGGTGGGAGCGGGAGGGAATGAGCAGTTCTTC	CASSESQVGAGGNEQFF
TRBJ2-7	.	TRBV11-1	.	TGTGCCAGCAGCCCCCGGGACAACTCCTACGAGCAGTACTTC	CASSPRDNSYEQYF